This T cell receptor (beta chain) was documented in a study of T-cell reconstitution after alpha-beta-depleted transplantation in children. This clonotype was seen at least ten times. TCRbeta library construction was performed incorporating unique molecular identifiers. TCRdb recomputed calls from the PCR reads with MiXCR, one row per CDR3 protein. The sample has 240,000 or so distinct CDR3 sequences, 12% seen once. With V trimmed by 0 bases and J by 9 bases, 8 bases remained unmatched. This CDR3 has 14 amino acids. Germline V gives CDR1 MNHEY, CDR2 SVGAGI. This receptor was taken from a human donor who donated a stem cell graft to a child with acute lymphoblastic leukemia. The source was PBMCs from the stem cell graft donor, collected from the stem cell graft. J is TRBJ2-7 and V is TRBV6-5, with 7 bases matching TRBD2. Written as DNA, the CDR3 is TGTGCCAGCAGTTACTCCGGGGGGATGGAGGGGCAGTACTTC. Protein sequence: CASSYSGGMEGQYF.